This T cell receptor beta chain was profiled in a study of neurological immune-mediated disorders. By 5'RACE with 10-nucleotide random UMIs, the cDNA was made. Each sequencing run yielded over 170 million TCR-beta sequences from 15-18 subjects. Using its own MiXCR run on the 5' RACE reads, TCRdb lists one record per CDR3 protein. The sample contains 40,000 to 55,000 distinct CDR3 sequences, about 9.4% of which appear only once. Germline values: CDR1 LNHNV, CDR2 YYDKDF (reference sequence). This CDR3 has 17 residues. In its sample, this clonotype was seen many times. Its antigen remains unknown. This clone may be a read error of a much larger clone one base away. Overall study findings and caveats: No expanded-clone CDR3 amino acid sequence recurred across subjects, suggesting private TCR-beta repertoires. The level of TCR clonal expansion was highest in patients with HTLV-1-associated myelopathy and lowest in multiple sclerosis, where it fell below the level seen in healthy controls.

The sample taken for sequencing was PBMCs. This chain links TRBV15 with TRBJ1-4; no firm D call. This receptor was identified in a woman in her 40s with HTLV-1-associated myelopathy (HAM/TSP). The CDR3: CVTSRARFTSTNEKLFF. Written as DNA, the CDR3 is TGTGTCACCAGCAGAGCCCGCTTTACCTCAACTAATGAAAAACTGTTTTTT.